The next 32 T cell receptor beta chains were all read from a single sample in a study of monozygotic twins with inflammatory bowel disease. For each CDR3 protein, TCRdb gives one entry from its re-call of the 5' RACE reads, without DNA. The sample data list under 130,000 distinct CDR3 sequences. Sequenced: blood. All receptors derive from a human donor with ulcerative colitis or Crohn's disease, or a healthy co-twin of an affected twin (not recorded which).

This chain joins TRBV4-3 and TRBJ2-1. CDR1 is LGHNA and CDR2 is YSLEER in the germline V gene. The CDR3 covers 13 residues. CDR3 region: CASSQVGVGEQFF.

V gene TRBV29-1 combines with J gene TRBJ1-5; TCRdb names TRBD1, which stays unverified in the absence of DNA. Germline loops: CDR1 SQVTM, CDR2 ANQGSEA. There are 13 residues in the CDR3. The CDR3 here is CSVGDGGNQPQHF. Together with reference TRBV29-1 and TRBJ1-5, the CDR3 gives the full variable domain: SAVISQKPSRDICQRGTSLTIQCQVDSQVTMMFWYRQQPGQSLTLIATANQGSEATYESGFVIDKFPISRPNLTFSTLTVSNMSPEDSSIYLCSVGDGGNQPQHFGDGTRLSIL.

This chain's CDR3 is CASSSTGRTNEQFF. The chain uses TRBV12-3 or TRBV12-4 and TRBJ2-1; TCRdb's D gene call, TRBD1, goes unchecked for lack of DNA. The CDR3 spans 14 residues.

The rearrangement joins TRBV6-1 to TRBJ2-7; TCRdb's D call, TRBD1, is unchecked because there is no DNA. Germline V CDR1 and CDR2: MNHNS, SASEGT. The CDR3 runs to 15 residues. The CDR3 sequence: CASRGTGTVAYEQYF.

The chain couples TRBV18 to TRBJ2-5; TCRdb selects TRBD1, and the lack of DNA leaves this call unchecked. This CDR3 region has 14 residues. Looked up from germline, CDR1 is KGHSH and CDR2 is LQKENI. CDR3 in amino acids: CGSSPPGRRETQYF.

The rearrangement uses TRBV3-1 and TRBJ2-7; TCRdb names TRBD2, which stays unverified in the absence of DNA. CDR3 size: 17 residues. Germline loops: CDR1 LGHDT, CDR2 YNNKEL (reference sequence). The CDR3 region is CASSLKRPGLDSYEQYF.

The V call is TRBV7-2, the J call TRBJ1-3. The CDR3 is 15 residues long. Germline V gene data show CDR1 as SGHTA and CDR2 as FQGNSA. CDR3 protein: CASSSHLSSGNTIYF.

V and J are TRBV20-1 and TRBJ2-5; there is no DNA to check the TCRdb D call of TRBD1. CDR3 size: 13 residues. The V gene's germline CDR1 is DFQATT and CDR2 SNEGSKA (reference sequence). The CDR3 here is CSARVGARETQYF.

This chain connects TRBV29-1 to TRBJ2-5; TCRdb's D call of TRBD1 is untestable without DNA. CDR3 length equals 17 residues. Germline-derived CDR1 and CDR2 are SQVTM and ANQGSEA. The chain's CDR3 is CSVVGPRTGGRQETQYF.

The chain recombines TRBV28 with TRBJ2-1; TCRdb selects TRBD2, and the lack of DNA leaves this call unchecked. Germline V CDR1 and CDR2: MDHEN, SYDVKM. The CDR3 consists of 20 residues. CDR3 in amino acids: CASSLNSLAGGPGAYNEQFF.

The V and J genes are TRBV18 and TRBJ2-7; TCRdb's D call of TRBD2 is untestable without DNA. This CDR3 comprises 15 residues. CDR1 is KGHSH, CDR2 LQKENI, per germline. This CDR3 is CASSPSPRGAYEQYF. Full variable domain (remainder filled in from reference TRBV18 and TRBJ2-7): NAGVMQNPRHLVRRRGQEARLRCSPMKGHSHVYWYRQLPEEGLKFMVYLQKENIIDESGMPKERFSAEFPKEGPSILRIQQVVRGDSAAYFCASSPSPRGAYEQYFGPGTRLTVT.

This chain connects TRBV7-2 to TRBJ2-7; lacking DNA, the TRBD1 call made by TCRdb goes unchecked. This CDR3 has 12 amino acids. Germline CDR1 reads SGHTA; CDR2 reads FQGNSA. This CDR3 is CASTPFLGEQYF. The whole variable domain, filled in from reference TRBV7-2 and TRBJ2-7, reads GAGVSQSPSNKVTEKGKDVELRCDPISGHTALYWYRQSLGQGLEFLIYFQGNSAPDKSGLPSDRFSAERTGGSVSTLTIQRTQQEDSAVYLCASTPFLGEQYFGPGTRLTVT.

The rearrangement links TRBV19 to TRBJ2-2; no DNA is available, so the TRBD1 call from TCRdb remains unchecked. The CDR3 has 14 amino acids. From germline, CDR1 is LNHDA and CDR2 SQIVND (reference sequence). Here the CDR3 reads CASLAGQGTGEPFF. The full variable domain, in which reference TRBV19 and TRBJ2-2 provide the parts outside the CDR3, is DGGITQSPKYLFRKEGQNVTLSCEQNLNHDAMYWYRQDPGQGLRLIYYSQIVNDFQKGDIAEGYSVSREKKESFPLTVTSAQKNPTAFYLCASLAGQGTGEPFFGEGSRLTVL.

The chain employs TRBV20-1 and TRBJ2-3; the TRBD2 assignment by TCRdb is unverifiable without DNA. CDR3 size: 18 residues. Germline values: CDR1 DFQATT, CDR2 SNEGSKA (reference sequence). This CDR3 is CSAPKGLAGLLVTDTQYF.

The chain has TRBV29-1 and TRBJ2-5; TCRdb lists TRBD1, though no DNA is available to test this call. This CDR3 is built from 12 residues. The germline CDR1 and CDR2 sequences are SQVTM and ANQGSEA. The CDR3 protein is CSVQDREETQYF.

This chain links TRBV12-3 or TRBV12-4 with TRBJ2-2. The length of the CDR3 is 15 residues. CDR3 sequence reads: CASSSQGGSTGELFF.

V is TRBV7-6 and J is TRBJ2-7; TCRdb's D call, TRBD1, is unchecked because there is no DNA. This CDR3 comprises 14 residues. CDR1 is SGHVS and CDR2 is FNYEAQ in the germline V gene. This chain's CDR3 is CASSLFEGAGEQYF.

The chain employs TRBV11-2 and TRBJ2-1; the D call of TRBD1 rests on TCRdb alone, since no DNA is present to check it. The CDR3 length is 14 residues. In germline, CDR1 is SGHAT, CDR2 FQNNGV. This chain's CDR3 is CASSLTGVVNEQFF.

The chain carries TRBV18 and TRBJ2-2. The length of the CDR3 is 16 residues. The germline gives CDR1 KGHSH, CDR2 LQKENI. CDR3 amino acids: CASSRPGRSNTGELFF.

The chain uses TRBV20-1 and TRBJ1-5; TCRdb outputs TRBD1, but without DNA this stays unchecked. This CDR3 is 21 amino acids long. CDR1 and CDR2 (germline): DFQATT, SNEGSKA (reference sequence). CDR3 residues: CSVSNPRGLWSPSLLHQPQHF.

V is TRBV7-2 and J is TRBJ2-3; lacking DNA, the TRBD1 call made by TCRdb goes unchecked. Germline CDR1 is SGHTA and CDR2 is FQGNSA. The CDR3 totals 15 residues. CDR3: CASSPSGGAGDTQYF.

The V and J genes are TRBV11-2 and TRBJ2-3; checking the TCRdb D call of TRBD2 is not possible without DNA. The CDR3 extends over 16 amino acids. Germline CDR1 and CDR2: SGHAT and FQNNGV. The CDR3 here is CASSPTSGGTTDTQYF.

The rearrangement uses TRBV29-1 and TRBJ2-3. CDR1 and CDR2 from the germline V gene are SQVTM and ANQGSEA. The length of the CDR3 is 12 residues. This CDR3 reads CSVDQGSDTQYF.

The V gene is TRBV5-1, the J gene TRBJ1-5. This CDR3 region has 13 residues. Germline V gives CDR1 SGHRS, CDR2 YFSETQ. The CDR3 reads CASSLGREQPQHF.

The chain joins TRBV7-2 to TRBJ2-3; lacking DNA, the TRBD2 call made by TCRdb goes unchecked. CDR1 is SGHTA, CDR2 FQGNSA, per germline. This CDR3 comprises 14 residues. CDR3 region: CASSYARYTDTQYF.

The V and J genes are TRBV4-3 and TRBJ1-4. CDR3 size: 16 residues. The germline V gene has CDR1 LGHNA and CDR2 YSLEER. CDR3: CASSHSSAGTNEKLFF.

J is TRBJ2-1 and V is TRBV18. The V gene's germline CDR1 is KGHSH and CDR2 LQKENI. This CDR3 contains 16 residues. The CDR3 protein is CASSPTQQNPIYEQFF.

V is TRBV18 and J is TRBJ2-5. This CDR3 spans 13 amino acids. From germline, CDR1 is KGHSH and CDR2 LQKENI. Here the CDR3 reads CASSPAVQETQYF.

The chain couples TRBV20-1 to TRBJ2-1; the TCRdb call, TRBD1, lacks DNA for checking. Looked up from germline, CDR1 is DFQATT and CDR2 is SNEGSKA (reference sequence). The CDR3 loop spans 14 amino acids. CDR3 loop: CSARQGAVYNEQFF.

The gene calls are TRBV29-1 and TRBJ1-2. CDR1 SQVTM and CDR2 ANQGSEA come from the germline V gene. This CDR3 is built from 12 residues. CDR3: CSVADLRRGYTF.

The chain is built from TRBV5-1 and TRBJ2-1. CDR1 is SGHRS, CDR2 YFSETQ, per germline. The CDR3 has 13 amino acids. CDR3: CASSSYSYNEQFF.

The chain uses TRBV7-2 and TRBJ2-6; TCRdb's assignment of TRBD1 cannot be checked, as there is no DNA. Germline loops: CDR1 SGHTA, CDR2 FQGNSA. The length of the CDR3 is 15 residues. The CDR3 loop reads CASSLGQVGANVLTF.